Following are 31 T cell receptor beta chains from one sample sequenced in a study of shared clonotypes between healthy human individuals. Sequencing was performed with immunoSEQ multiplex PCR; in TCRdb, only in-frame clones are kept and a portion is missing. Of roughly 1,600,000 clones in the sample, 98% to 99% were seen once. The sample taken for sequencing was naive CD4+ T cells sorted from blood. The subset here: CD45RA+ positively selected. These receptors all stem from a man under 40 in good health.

CDR3 sequence reads: CASSMGQGRPSQPQHF. The DNA for the CDR3 is TGTGCCAGCAGTATGGGACAGGGGCGACCCAGTCAGCCCCAGCATTTT. V usage is TRBV6-6 and J usage is TRBJ1-5, with 10 bases matching TRBD1. The length of the CDR3 is 16 residues. V lost 5 bases, J lost 6 bases, and 10 bases stayed unmatched. Looked up from germline, CDR1 is MNHNY and CDR2 is SVGAGI (reference sequence).

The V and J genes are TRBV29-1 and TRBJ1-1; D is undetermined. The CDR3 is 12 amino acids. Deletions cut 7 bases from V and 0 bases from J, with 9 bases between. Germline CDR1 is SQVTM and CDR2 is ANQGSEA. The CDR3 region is CSGCSLNTEAFF. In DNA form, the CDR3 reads TGCAGCGGGTGCAGCTTGAACACTGAAGCTTTCTTT.

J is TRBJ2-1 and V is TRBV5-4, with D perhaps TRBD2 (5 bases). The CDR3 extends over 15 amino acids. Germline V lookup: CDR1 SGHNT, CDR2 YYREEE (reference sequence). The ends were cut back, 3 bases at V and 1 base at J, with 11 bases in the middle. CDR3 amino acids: CASSSEGSSYNEQFF. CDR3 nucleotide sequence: TGTGCCAGCAGCTCCGAAGGGAGTTCCTACAATGAGCAGTTCTTC.

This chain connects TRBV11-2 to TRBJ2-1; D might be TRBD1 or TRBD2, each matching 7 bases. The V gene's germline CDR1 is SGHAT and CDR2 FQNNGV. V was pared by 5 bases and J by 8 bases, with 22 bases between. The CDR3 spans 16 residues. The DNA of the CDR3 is TGTGCCAGCAGCCGCCGACCTTTCGCAGGGGGGGATGAGCAGTTCTTC. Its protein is CASSRRPFAGGDEQFF.

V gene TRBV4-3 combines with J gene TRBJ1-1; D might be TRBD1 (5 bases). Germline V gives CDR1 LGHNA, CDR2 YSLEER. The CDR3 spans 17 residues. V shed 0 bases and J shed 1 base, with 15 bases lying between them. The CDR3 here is CASSQDLVDRENTEAFF. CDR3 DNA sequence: TGCGCCAGCAGCCAAGATCTAGTCGACAGAGAGAACACTGAAGCTTTCTTT.

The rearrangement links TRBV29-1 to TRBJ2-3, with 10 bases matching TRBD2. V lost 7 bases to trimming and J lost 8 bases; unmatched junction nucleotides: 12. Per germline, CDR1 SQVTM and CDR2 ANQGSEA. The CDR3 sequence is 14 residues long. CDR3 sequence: CSAGLAAKGGTQYF. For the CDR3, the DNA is TGCAGCGCCGGACTAGCGGCCAAAGGGGGTACGCAGTATTTT.

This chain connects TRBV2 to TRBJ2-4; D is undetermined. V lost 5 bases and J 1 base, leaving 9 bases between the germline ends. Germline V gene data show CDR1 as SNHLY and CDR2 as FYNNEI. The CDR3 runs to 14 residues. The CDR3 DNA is TGTGCCAGCAGTATGGTTACGGCCAAAAACATTCAGTACTTC. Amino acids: CASSMVTAKNIQYF.

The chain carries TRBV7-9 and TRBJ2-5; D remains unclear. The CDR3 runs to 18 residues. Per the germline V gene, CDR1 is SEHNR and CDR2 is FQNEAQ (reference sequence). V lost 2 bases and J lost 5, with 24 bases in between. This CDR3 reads CASSLPKGTLPNRETQYF. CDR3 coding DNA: TGTGCCAGCAGCTTACCCAAAGGCACACTGCCTAACCGGGAGACCCAGTACTTC.

The DNA of the CDR3 is TGTGCCAGCAGCCGGACGGCTAGCGGGGGAGTGTTACCCTACGAGCAGTACTTC. Its protein product is CASSRTASGGVLPYEQYF. The chain combines TRBV7-6 with TRBJ2-7, with 10 bases that match TRBD2. The ends lost 5 bases at V and 2 bases at J; junction bases unmatched: 15. CDR3 size: 18 residues. Germline CDR1 reads SGHVS; CDR2 reads FNYEAQ.

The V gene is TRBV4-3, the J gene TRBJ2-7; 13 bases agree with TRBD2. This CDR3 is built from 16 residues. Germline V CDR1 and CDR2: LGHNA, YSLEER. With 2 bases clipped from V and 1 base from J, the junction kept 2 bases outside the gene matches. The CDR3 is CASSQTSGRGSYEQYF. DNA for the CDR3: TGCGCCAGCAGCCAAACTAGCGGGAGGGGGTCCTACGAGCAGTACTTC.

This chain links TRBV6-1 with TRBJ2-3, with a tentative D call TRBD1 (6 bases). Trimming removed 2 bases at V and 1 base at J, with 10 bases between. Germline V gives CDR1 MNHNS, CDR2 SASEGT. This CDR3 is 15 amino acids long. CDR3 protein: CASSERSGGTDTQYF. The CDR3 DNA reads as TGTGCCAGCAGTGAAAGGTCAGGGGGCACAGATACGCAGTATTTT.

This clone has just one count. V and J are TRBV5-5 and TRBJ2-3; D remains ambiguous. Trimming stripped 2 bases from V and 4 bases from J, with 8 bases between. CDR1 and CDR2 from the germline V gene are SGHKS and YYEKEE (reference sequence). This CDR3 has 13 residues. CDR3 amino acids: CASSFTGPDTQYF. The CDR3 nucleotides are TGTGCCAGCAGCTTCACCGGGCCAGATACGCAGTATTTT.

The CDR3 DNA reads TGCGCCAGCAGTTCACTCCCGGCGGGGGGAGCGGAGACCCAGTACTTC. It translates to CASSSLPAGGAETQYF. This chain links TRBV5-1 with TRBJ2-5; 8 positions agree with TRBD2. Germline V gene lookup returns CDR1 SGHRS and CDR2 YFSETQ. This CDR3 has 16 residues. Trimming took 5 bases from V and 5 from J; bases not matched to a gene: 14.

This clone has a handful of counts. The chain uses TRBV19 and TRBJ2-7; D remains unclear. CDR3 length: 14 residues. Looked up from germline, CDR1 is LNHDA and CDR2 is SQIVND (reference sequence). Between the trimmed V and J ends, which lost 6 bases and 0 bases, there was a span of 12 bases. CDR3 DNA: TGTGCCAGTAGGTGGCAGGTTAGCTCCTACGAGCAGTACTTC. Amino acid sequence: CASRWQVSSYEQYF.

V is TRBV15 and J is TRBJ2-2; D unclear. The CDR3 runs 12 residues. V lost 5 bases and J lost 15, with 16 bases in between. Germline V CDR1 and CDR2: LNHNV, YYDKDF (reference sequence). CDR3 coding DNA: TGTGCCACCAGCCGAGGAACAGATGGGTTGTTTTTT. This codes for CATSRGTDGLFF. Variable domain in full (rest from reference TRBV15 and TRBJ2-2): DAMVIQNPRYQVTQFGKPVTLSCSQTLNHNVMYWYQQKSSQAPKLLFHYYDKDFNNEADTPDNFQSRRPNTSFCFLDIRSPGLGDTAMYLCATSRGTDGLFFGEGSRLTVL.

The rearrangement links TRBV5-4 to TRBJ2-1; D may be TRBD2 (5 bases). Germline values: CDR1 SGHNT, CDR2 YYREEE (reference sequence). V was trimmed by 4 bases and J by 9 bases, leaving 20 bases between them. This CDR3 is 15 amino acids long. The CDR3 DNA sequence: TGTGCCAGCAGCAGAGGGATCACTGAATTAGGTGAGCAGTTCTTC. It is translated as CASSRGITELGEQFF.

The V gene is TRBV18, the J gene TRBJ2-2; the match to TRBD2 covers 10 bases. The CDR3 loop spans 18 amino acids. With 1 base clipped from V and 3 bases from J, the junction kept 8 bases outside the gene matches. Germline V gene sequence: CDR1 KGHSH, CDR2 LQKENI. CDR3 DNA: TGTGCCAGCTCACCACTGAGAATAGCGGGAGGCGACACCGGGGAGCTGTTTTTT. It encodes CASSPLRIAGGDTGELFF.

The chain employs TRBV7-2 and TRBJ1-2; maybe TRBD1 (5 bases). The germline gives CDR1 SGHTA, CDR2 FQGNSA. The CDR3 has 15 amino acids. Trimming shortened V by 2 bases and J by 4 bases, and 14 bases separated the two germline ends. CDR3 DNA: TGTGCCAGCAGCTTAATACCGACAGCCCCCTATGGCTACACCTTC. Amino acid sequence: CASSLIPTAPYGYTF. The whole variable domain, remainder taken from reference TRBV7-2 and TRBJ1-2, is GAGVSQSPSNKVTEKGKDVELRCDPISGHTALYWYRQSLGQGLEFLIYFQGNSAPDKSGLPSDRFSAERTGGSVSTLTIQRTQQEDSAVYLCASSLIPTAPYGYTFGSGTRLTVV.

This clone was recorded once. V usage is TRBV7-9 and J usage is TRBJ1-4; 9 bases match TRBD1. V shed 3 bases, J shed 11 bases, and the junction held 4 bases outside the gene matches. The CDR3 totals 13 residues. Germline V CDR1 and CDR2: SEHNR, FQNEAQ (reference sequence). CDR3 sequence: CASSFRQGEKLFF. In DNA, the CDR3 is TGTGCCAGCAGCTTCAGACAGGGGGAGAAACTGTTTTTT.

This CDR3 reads CASRIKQNTEAFF. The CDR3 nucleotides read TGTGCCAGCAGGATTAAACAGAACACTGAAGCTTTCTTT. V gene TRBV7-9 combines with J gene TRBJ1-1; D is uncertain. Per germline, CDR1 SEHNR and CDR2 FQNEAQ (reference sequence). CDR3 length equals 13 residues. V was trimmed by 6 bases and J by 1 base, leaving 9 bases between them. The variable domain in full, with the rest retrieved from reference TRBV7-9 and TRBJ1-1, is DTGVSQNPRHKITKRGQNVTFRCDPISEHNRLYWYRQTLGQGPEFLTYFQNEAQLEKSRLLSDRFSAERPKGSFSTLEIQRTEQGDSAMYLCASRIKQNTEAFFGQGTRLTVV.

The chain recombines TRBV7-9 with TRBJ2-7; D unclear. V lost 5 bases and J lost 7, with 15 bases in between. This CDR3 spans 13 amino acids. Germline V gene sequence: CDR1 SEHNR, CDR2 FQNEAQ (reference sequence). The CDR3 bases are TGTGCCAGCAGCCTCCCAGATGGATGGGAGCAGTACTTC. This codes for CASSLPDGWEQYF. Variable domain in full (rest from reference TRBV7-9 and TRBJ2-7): DTGVSQNPRHKITKRGQNVTFRCDPISEHNRLYWYRQTLGQGPEFLTYFQNEAQLEKSRLLSDRFSAERPKGSFSTLEIQRTEQGDSAMYLCASSLPDGWEQYFGPGTRLTVT.

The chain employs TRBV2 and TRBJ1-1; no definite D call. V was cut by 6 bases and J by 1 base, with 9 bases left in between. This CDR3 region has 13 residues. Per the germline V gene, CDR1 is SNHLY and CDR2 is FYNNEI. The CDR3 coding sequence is TGTGCCAGCAGGGATAGACGGAACACTGAAGCTTTCTTT. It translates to CASRDRRNTEAFF.

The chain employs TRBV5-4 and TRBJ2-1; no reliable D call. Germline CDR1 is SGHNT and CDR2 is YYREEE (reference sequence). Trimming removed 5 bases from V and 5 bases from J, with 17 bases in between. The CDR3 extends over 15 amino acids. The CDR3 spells CASRPGPLLNNEQFF. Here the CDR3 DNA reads TGTGCCAGCAGACCCGGGCCTTTGTTGAACAATGAGCAGTTCTTC.

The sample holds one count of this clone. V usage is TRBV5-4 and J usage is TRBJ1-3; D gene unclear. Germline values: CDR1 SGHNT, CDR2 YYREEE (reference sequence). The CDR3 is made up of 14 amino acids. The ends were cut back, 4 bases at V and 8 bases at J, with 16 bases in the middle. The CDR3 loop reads CASSREKFGDTIYF. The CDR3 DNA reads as TGTGCCAGCAGCCGGGAGAAATTCGGAGACACCATATATTTT.

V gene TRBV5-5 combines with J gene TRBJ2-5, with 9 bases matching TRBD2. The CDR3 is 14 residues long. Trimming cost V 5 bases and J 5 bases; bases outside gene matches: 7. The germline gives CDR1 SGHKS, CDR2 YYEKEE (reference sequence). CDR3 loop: CASRPGTSWETQYF. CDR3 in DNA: TGTGCCAGCAGGCCTGGGACTAGCTGGGAGACCCAGTACTTC.

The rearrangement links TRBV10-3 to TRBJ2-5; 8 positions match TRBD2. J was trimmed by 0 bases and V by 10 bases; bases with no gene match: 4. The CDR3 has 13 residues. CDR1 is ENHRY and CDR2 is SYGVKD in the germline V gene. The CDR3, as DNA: TGTGCCACCACGGGGGGGTACCAAGAGACCCAGTACTTC. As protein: CATTGGYQETQYF.

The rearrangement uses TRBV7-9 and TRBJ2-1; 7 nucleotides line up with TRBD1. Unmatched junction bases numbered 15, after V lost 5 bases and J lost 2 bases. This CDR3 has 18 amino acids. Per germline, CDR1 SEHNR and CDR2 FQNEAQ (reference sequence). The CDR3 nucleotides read TGTGCCAGCAGCGCCTACGAACATCTGGGACAGACCTACAATGAGCAGTTCTTC. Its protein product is CASSAYEHLGQTYNEQFF.

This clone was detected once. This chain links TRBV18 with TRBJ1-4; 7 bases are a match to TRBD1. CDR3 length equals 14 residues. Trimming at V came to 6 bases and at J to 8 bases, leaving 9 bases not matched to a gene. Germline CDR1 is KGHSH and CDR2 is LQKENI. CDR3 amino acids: CASSFQGEKEKLFF. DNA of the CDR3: TGTGCCAGCTCCTTTCAGGGGGAAAAGGAAAAACTGTTTTTT.

This chain's CDR3 is CASSFQVGKGETQYF. In DNA, the CDR3 is TGTGCCAGCAGCTTTCAGGTGGGGAAGGGAGAGACCCAGTACTTC. The chain joins TRBV7-3 to TRBJ2-5; D remains ambiguous. The CDR3 totals 15 residues. V was pared by 3 bases and J by 4 bases, with 15 bases between. CDR1 and CDR2 (germline): SGHTA, FQGTGA.

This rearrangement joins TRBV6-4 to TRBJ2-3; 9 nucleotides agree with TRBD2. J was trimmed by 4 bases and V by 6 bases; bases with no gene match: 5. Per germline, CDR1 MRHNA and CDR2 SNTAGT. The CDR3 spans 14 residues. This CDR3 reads CASRTGLAADTQYF. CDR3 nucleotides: TGTGCCAGCAGAACGGGACTAGCCGCAGATACGCAGTATTTT.

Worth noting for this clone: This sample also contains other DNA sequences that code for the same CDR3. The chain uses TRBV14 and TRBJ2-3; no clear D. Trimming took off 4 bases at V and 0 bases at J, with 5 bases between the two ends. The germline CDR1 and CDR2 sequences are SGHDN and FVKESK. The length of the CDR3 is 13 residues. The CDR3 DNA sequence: TGTGCCAGCAGCCCCACCAGCACAGATACGCAGTATTTT. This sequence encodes CASSPTSTDTQYF.